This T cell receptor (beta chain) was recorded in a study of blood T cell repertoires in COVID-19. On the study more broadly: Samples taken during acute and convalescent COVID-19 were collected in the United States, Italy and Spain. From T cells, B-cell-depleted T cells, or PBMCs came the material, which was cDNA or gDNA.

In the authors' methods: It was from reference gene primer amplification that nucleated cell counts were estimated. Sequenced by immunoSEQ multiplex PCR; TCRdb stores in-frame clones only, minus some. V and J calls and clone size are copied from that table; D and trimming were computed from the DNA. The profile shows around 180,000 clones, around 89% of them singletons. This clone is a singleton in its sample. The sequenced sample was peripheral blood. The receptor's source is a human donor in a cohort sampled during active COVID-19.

The CDR3: CSGNITGGVSYEQYF. The CDR3 DNA sequence: TGCAGCGGCAATATAACAGGGGGCGTTTCTTACGAGCAGTACTTC. The chain links TRBV29-1 to TRBJ2-7; 9 bases match TRBD1. Germline values: CDR1 SQVTM, CDR2 ANQGSEA. V was pared by 7 bases and J by 4 bases, with 14 bases of the junction left unmatched. CDR3 length equals 15 residues.